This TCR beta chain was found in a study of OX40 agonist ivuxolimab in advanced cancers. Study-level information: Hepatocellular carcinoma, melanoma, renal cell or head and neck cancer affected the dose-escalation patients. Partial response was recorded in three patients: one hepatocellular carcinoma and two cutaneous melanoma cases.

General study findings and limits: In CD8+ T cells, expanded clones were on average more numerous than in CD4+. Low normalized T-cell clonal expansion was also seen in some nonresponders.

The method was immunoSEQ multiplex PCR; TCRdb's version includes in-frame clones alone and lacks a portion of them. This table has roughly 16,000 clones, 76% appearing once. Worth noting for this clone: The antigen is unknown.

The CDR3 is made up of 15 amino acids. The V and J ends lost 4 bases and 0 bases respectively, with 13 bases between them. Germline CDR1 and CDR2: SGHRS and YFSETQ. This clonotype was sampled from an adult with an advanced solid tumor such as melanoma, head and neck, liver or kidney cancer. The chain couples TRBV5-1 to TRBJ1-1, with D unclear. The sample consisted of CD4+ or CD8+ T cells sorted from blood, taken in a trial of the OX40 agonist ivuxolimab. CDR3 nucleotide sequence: TGCGCCAGCAGCCCTGGGATACTTATGAACACTGAAGCTTTCTTT. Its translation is CASSPGILMNTEAFF.